Following are 20 T cell receptor beta chains from one sample sequenced in a study of CD8+CD57+ T cells in acquired aplastic anemia. Template material for TCR beta VDJ and CDR3 profiling consisted of genomic DNA. MiXCR, applied by TCRdb to the reads, yields one record per CDR3 protein. The repertoire holds roughly 200,000 distinct CDR3 sequences, with around 60% as singletons. Patients chosen for sequencing had shown CD8+CD57+ cell expansion by flow cytometry. Sequencing used sorted CD4+, CD8+, or CD8+CD57+ T cells (not recorded which) from PBMCs. Every receptor here comes from a human donor with aplastic anemia.

The gene calls are TRBV12-3 or TRBV12-4 and TRBJ1-1, with D maybe TRBD1 (6 bases). The CDR3 consists of 11 residues. The V end lost 4 bases, the J end lost 11 bases, and 11 bases lay between the germline ends. The CDR3 DNA follows: TGTGCCAGCAGTTCGGGGACACCCGCTTTCTTT. Translation gives CASSSGTPAFF.

The V call is TRBV20-1, the J call TRBJ2-5, with TRBD2 matching over 10 bases. Germline trimming cut 7 bases from V and 3 bases from J; bases unmatched to any gene: 8. The germline V gene has CDR1 DFQATT and CDR2 SNEGSKA (reference sequence). The CDR3 covers 14 residues. The DNA of the CDR3 is TGCAGTGGAAGGACTAGCGGAAGCGAAGAGACCCAGTACTTC. Translation: CSGRTSGSEETQYF.

The chain joins TRBV7-9 to TRBJ2-1; D may be TRBD1 (5 bases). With 3 bases removed from V and 2 bases from J, the gap between germline ends came to 8 bases. This CDR3 comprises 14 residues. CDR1 is SEHNR and CDR2 is FQNEAQ in the germline V gene (reference sequence). CDR3: CASSLMGPYNEQFF. In nucleotides, the CDR3 is TGTGCCAGCAGCTTGATGGGGCCCTACAATGAGCAGTTCTTC.

The J gene is TRBJ1-4, the V gene TRBV19; D perhaps matches TRBD1 (5 bases). The length of the CDR3 is 14 residues. Germline lookup yields CDR1 LNHDA and CDR2 SQIVND (reference sequence). Trimming removed 5 bases at V and 6 bases at J, with 13 bases between. The CDR3 DNA reads TGTGCCAGTAGTCGGAGGGGAGCGGATGAAAAACTGTTTTTT. It encodes CASSRRGADEKLFF.

The CDR3 region is CASRFGQGAGTGELFF. The CDR3 DNA is TGTGCCAGCAGATTTGGACAGGGGGCAGGCACCGGGGAGCTGTTTTTT. The genes are TRBV2 and TRBJ2-2; TRBD1 matches at 11 bases. CDR1 and CDR2 (germline): SNHLY, FYNNEI. Trimming removed 6 bases from V and 4 bases from J; junction bases left unmatched: 7. CDR3 length: 16 residues.

This clonotype appeared many times. CDR3 coding DNA: TGCGCCAGCAGCTTGGACCCGAGGTATGAGCAGTTCTTC. The encoded protein is CASSLDPRYEQFF. The V gene is TRBV5-1, the J gene TRBJ2-1; D is unclear. The CDR3 sequence is 13 residues long. CDR1 SGHRS and CDR2 YFSETQ come from the germline V gene. Trimming cost V 0 bases and J 8 bases, with 9 bases left between them.

The table lists this clonotype with a count of one. The chain has TRBV27 and TRBJ2-1; tentatively, D is TRBD1 or TRBD2 (6 bases each). Germline CDR1 is MNHEY and CDR2 is SMNVEV (reference sequence). The CDR3 spans 15 residues. Trimming shortened V by 3 bases and J by 5 bases, and 14 bases separated the two germline ends. CDR3 nucleotides: TGTGCCAGCAGTTTGCCGGGGGCCTATAACAATGAGCAGTTCTTC. This translates into CASSLPGAYNNEQFF.

The chain has TRBV6-5 and TRBJ2-7, with TRBD1 matching over 12 bases. The CDR3 sequence is 16 residues long. CDR1 and CDR2 (germline): MNHEY, SVGAGI. After removal of 2 bases from V and 3 bases from J, the junction contained 5 bases not matched to a gene. CDR3 loop: CASSYGDRGQRYEQYF. The DNA for the CDR3 is TGTGCCAGCAGTTACGGGGACAGGGGGCAACGCTACGAGCAGTACTTC.

The table lists this clonotype with many counts. V usage is TRBV27 and J usage is TRBJ1-6; D possibly corresponds to TRBD1 (6 bases). Germline V gene lookup returns CDR1 MNHEY and CDR2 SMNVEV (reference sequence). CDR3 length equals 14 residues. V gave up 2 bases and J gave up 6 bases, with 8 bases separating them. CDR3 region: CASSLARGNSPLHF. The CDR3 nucleotides read TGTGCCAGCAGTTTAGCCAGGGGTAATTCACCCCTCCACTTT.

This clonotype was seen more than once but under ten times. The chain links TRBV7-2 to TRBJ2-1; 8 bases line up with TRBD1. CDR3 length equals 16 residues. The germline V gene has CDR1 SGHTA and CDR2 FQGNSA. Losses at the gene ends were 1 base for V and 2 bases for J; bases not matched to a gene: 4. CDR3 nucleotide sequence: TGTGCCAGCAGCTTAGGGGCGGGACAGGCCTACAATGAGCAGTTCTTC. The encoded protein is CASSLGAGQAYNEQFF.

The chain links TRBV9 to TRBJ2-4; perhaps TRBD2 as D (7 bases). The V end lost 3 bases, the J end lost 7 bases, and 17 bases lay between the germline ends. This CDR3 spans 15 amino acids. Germline CDR1 and CDR2: SGDLS and YYNGEE. The CDR3 region has the DNA TGTGCCAGCAGCGAGGGGGGGGGGATTTTGAACATTCAGTACTTC. Translated, it gives CASSEGGGILNIQYF.

The chain links TRBV7-3 to TRBJ2-5; D is possibly TRBD1 (6 bases). V lost 5 bases to trimming and J lost 5 bases, with 12 bases between them. Germline CDR1 is SGHTA and CDR2 is FQGTGA. This CDR3 contains 13 residues. CDR3 protein: CASSRTVFETQYF. In nucleotides, the CDR3 is TGTGCCAGCAGCCGGACAGTTTTTGAGACCCAGTACTTC.

J is TRBJ1-2 and V is TRBV7-4; D gene uncertain. The CDR3 extends over 14 amino acids. Looked up from germline, CDR1 is SGHVT and CDR2 is SQSDAQ. With 5 bases removed from V and 3 bases from J, the gap between germline ends came to 13 bases. The CDR3 protein is CASSQSPADYGYTF. CDR3 nucleotides: TGTGCCAGCAGCCAGAGTCCAGCTGACTATGGCTACACCTTC.

This rearrangement joins TRBV9 to TRBJ2-7; D unclear. Germline lookup yields CDR1 SGDLS and CDR2 YYNGEE. The V end was cut by 4 bases, the J end by 4 bases, with 15 bases between. The CDR3 sequence is 14 residues long. CDR3 sequence reads: CASSPRSASYEQYF. CDR3 in DNA: TGTGCCAGCAGCCCTCGGTCAGCATCATACGAGCAGTACTTC.

J is TRBJ2-2 and V is TRBV5-1; 8 bases match TRBD2. The J segment lost 0 bases and the V segment lost 4 bases, leaving 5 bases of the junction unmatched. The germline V gene has CDR1 SGHRS and CDR2 YFSETQ. This CDR3 spans 16 amino acids. CDR3 in DNA: TGCGCCAGCAGCCCGACTAGCGCCGCGAACACCGGGGAGCTGTTTTTT. It codes for CASSPTSAANTGELFF. Drawing the rest from reference TRBV5-1 and TRBJ2-2, the complete variable domain is KAGVTQTPRYLIKTRGQQVTLSCSPISGHRSVSWYQQTPGQGLQFLFEYFSETQRNKGNFPGRFSGRQFSNSRSEMNVSTLELGDSALYLCASSPTSAANTGELFFGEGSRLTVL.

The chain uses TRBV24-1 and TRBJ2-3; 7 nucleotides line up with TRBD1. This CDR3 contains 14 residues. CDR1 is KGHDR and CDR2 is SFDVKD in the germline V gene. Trimming removed 5 bases from V and 4 bases from J; junction bases left unmatched: 5. The CDR3 coding sequence is TGTGCCACCAGTGTAACAGGGGCCGCAGATACGCAGTATTTT. Translation gives CATSVTGAADTQYF.

The V and J genes are TRBV20-1 and TRBJ2-5; D is unresolved. Germline CDR1 is DFQATT and CDR2 is SNEGSKA (reference sequence). The CDR3 sequence is 12 residues long. V was shortened by 1 base and J by 5 bases, with 8 bases between the two germline ends. The chain's CDR3 is CSARGVGETQYF. In nucleotides, the CDR3 is TGCAGTGCTAGAGGTGTAGGCGAGACCCAGTACTTC.

This clonotype was seen many times. V usage is TRBV19 and J usage is TRBJ1-1; D remains unclear. V lost 3 bases and J 7 bases, leaving 15 bases between the germline ends. The CDR3 consists of 14 residues. Germline assignment: CDR1 LNHDA and CDR2 SQIVND (reference sequence). The CDR3 spells CASSIVRQANEAFF. The CDR3 DNA reads TGTGCCAGTAGTATCGTAAGGCAGGCTAATGAAGCTTTCTTT.

This clonotype was recorded at least ten times. The chain employs TRBV2 and TRBJ1-5; possible D gene TRBD1, 5 bases. The length of the CDR3 is 14 residues. V was trimmed by 7 bases and J by 0 bases, leaving 10 bases between them. CDR1 and CDR2 (germline): SNHLY, FYNNEI. CDR3 sequence: CASMGLYSNQPQHF. In DNA, the CDR3 is TGTGCCAGCATGGGGCTTTATAGCAATCAGCCCCAGCATTTT.

This chain joins TRBV15 and TRBJ2-1, with 9 bases lining up with TRBD1. Trimming removed 4 bases from V and 7 bases from J; junction bases left unmatched: 5. Germline lookup yields CDR1 LNHNV and CDR2 YYDKDF (reference sequence). CDR3 length: 14 residues. The CDR3 region is CATSKQGARNEQFF. CDR3 bases: TGTGCCACCAGCAAACAGGGGGCGAGAAATGAGCAGTTCTTC.